This T cell receptor (beta chain) is from a study of blood T cell repertoires in COVID-19. In the study overall: Samples of COVID-19 (acute and convalescent) were obtained from the United States, Italy and Spain. From T cells, B-cell-depleted T cells, or PBMCs came the material, which was cDNA or gDNA.

Trimming took 2 bases from V and 0 from J; bases not matched to a gene: 3. This CDR3 has 15 residues. CDR1 is SGHRS and CDR2 is YFSETQ in the germline V gene. As processed by the authors: Reference gene primer amplification yielded estimated nucleated cell counts. Sequenced by immunoSEQ multiplex PCR; TCRdb stores in-frame clones only, minus some. The D gene and trimming were derived from the DNA, and the V and J assignments and clone size from that table. This table has some 200,000 clones, around 84% appearing once. The chain employs TRBV5-1 and TRBJ2-5; 8 bases map to TRBD1. The receptor's source is a human donor in a cohort sampled during active COVID-19. Sequences were obtained from peripheral blood. The CDR3 here is CASSFDRGYQETQYF. The DNA of the CDR3 is TGCGCCAGCAGCTTTGACAGGGGATACCAAGAGACCCAGTACTTC.